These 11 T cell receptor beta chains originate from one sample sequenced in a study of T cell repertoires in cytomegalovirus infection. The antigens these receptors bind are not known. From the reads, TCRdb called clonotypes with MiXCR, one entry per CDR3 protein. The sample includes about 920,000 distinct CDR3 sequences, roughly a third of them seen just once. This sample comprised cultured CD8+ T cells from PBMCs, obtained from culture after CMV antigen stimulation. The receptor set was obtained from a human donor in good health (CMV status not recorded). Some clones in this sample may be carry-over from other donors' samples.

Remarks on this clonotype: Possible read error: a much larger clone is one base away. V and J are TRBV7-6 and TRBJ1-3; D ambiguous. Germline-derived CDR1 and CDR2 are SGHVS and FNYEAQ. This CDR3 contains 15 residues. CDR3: CAGSFLPGNENTIYF. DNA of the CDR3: TGTGCCGGCAGCTTTTTACCGGGGAATGAAAACACCATATATTTT.

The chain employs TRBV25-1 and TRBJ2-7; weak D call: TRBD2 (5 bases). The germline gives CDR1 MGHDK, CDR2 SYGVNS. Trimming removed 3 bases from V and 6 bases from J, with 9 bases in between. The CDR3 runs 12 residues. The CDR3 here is CASSESRGEQYF. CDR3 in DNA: TGTGCCAGCAGTGAGAGCCGGGGCGAGCAGTACTTC.

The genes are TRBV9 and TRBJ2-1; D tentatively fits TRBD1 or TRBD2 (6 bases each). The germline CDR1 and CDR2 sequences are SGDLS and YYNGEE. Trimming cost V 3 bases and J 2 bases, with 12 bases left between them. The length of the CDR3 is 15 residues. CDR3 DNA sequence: TGTGCCAGCAGCGCCCGGGGGACAACCTACAATGAGCAGTTCTTC. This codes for CASSARGTTYNEQFF.

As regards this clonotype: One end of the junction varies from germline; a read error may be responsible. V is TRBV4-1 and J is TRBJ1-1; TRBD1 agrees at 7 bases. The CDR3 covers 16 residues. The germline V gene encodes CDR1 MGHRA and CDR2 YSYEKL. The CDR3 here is CTSSQTRRGLNTEAFF. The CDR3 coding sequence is TGCACCAGCAGCCAAACAAGGAGGGGGCTTAACACTGAAGCTTTCTTT.

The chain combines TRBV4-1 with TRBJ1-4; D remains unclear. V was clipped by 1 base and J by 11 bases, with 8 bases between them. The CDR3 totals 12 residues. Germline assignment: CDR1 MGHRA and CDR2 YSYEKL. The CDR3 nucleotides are TGCGCCAGCAGCCAAGGGGCGGAGAAACTGTTTTTT. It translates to CASSQGAEKLFF.

The CDR3 protein is CASSSFEAGELFF. CDR3 bases: TGTGCCAGCAGTTCTTTTGAGGCCGGGGAGCTGTTTTTT. The chain employs TRBV6-2 or TRBV6-3 and TRBJ2-2, with no clear D. Trimming stripped 4 bases from V and 6 bases from J, with 9 bases between. Germline V CDR1 and CDR2: MNHEY, SVGEGT. The length of the CDR3 is 13 residues.

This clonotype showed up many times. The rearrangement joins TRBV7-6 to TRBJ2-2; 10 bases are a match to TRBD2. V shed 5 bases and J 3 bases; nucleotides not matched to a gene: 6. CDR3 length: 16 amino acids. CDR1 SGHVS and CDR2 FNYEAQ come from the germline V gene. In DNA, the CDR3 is TGTGCCAGCAGCCCTAGCGGGGGATTAGACACCGGGGAGCTGTTTTTT. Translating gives CASSPSGGLDTGELFF.

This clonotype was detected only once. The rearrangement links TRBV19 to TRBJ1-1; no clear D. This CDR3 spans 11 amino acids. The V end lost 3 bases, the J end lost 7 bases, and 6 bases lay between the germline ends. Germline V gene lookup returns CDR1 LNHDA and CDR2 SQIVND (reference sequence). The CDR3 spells CASSIPSEAFF. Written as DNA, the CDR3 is TGTGCCAGTAGTATTCCCAGTGAAGCTTTCTTT.

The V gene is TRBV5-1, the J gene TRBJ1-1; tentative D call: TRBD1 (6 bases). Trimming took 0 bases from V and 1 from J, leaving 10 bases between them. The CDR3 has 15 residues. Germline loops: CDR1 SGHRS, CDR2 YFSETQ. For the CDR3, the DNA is TGCGCCAGCAGCTTGGCGGGGGGCCCGAACACTGAAGCTTTCTTT. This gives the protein CASSLAGGPNTEAFF.

The DNA of the CDR3 is TGTGCCAGCAGCCCGCCGGGCGCGCCGGGAATCTACACCTTC. Its protein is CASSPPGAPGIYTF. J is TRBJ1-2 and V is TRBV6-8; unclear D gene. The CDR3 extends over 14 amino acids. Germline lookup yields CDR1 MNHGY and CDR2 SAAAGT. V was pared by 6 bases and J by 10 bases, with 21 bases between.

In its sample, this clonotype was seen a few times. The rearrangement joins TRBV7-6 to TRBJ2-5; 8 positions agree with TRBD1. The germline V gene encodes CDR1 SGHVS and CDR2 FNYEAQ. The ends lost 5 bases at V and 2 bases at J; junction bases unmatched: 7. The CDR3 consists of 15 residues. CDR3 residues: CASSTLTGVQETQYF. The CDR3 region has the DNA TGTGCCAGCAGCACCCTGACAGGGGTTCAAGAGACCCAGTACTTC.